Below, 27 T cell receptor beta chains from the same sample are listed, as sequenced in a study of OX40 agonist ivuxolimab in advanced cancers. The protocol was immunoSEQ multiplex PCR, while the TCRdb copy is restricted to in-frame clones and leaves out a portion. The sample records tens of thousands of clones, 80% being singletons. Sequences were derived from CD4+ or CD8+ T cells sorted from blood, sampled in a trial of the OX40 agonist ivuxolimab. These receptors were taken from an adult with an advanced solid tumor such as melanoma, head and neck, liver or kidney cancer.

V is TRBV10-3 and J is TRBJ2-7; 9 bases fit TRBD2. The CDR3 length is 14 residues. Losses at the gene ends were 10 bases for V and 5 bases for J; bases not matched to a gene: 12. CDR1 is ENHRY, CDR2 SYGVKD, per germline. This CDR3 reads CATSGGRARDEQYF. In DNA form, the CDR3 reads TGTGCCACGAGTGGCGGGAGGGCCCGGGACGAGCAGTACTTC.

The CDR3 nucleotides are TGTGCCTGGAGTGCCTCGCCGGATTCACCCCTCCACTTT. It codes for CAWSASPDSPLHF. V is TRBV30 and J is TRBJ1-6; no clear D. The CDR3 loop spans 13 amino acids. Looked up from germline, CDR1 is GTSNPN and CDR2 is SVGIG (reference sequence). V lost 1 base and J lost 8, with 9 bases in between.

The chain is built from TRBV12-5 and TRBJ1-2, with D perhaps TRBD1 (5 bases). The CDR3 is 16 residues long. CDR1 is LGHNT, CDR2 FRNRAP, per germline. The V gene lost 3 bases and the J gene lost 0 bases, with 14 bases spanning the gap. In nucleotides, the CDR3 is TGTGCTAGTGGTTTATCCCTCGGGGGAGCTAACTATGGCTACACCTTC. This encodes CASGLSLGGANYGYTF. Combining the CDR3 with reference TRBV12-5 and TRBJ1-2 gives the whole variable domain DARVTQTPRHKVTEMGQEVTMRCQPILGHNTVFWYRQTMMQGLELLAYFRNRAPLDDSGMPKDRFSAEMPDATLATLKIQPSEPRDSAVYFCASGLSLGGANYGYTFGSGTRLTVV.

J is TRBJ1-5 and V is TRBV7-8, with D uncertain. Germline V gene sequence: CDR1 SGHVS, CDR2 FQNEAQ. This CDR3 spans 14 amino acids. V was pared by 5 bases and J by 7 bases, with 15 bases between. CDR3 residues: CASSPGRTIQPQHF. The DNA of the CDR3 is TGTGCCAGCAGCCCCGGGAGGACCATACAGCCCCAGCATTTT. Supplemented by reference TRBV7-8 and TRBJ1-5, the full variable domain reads GAGVSQSPRYKVAKRGQDVALRCDPISGHVSLFWYQQALGQGPEFLTYFQNEAQLDKSGLPSDRFFAERPEGSVSTLKIQRTQQEDSAVYLCASSPGRTIQPQHFGDGTRLSIL.

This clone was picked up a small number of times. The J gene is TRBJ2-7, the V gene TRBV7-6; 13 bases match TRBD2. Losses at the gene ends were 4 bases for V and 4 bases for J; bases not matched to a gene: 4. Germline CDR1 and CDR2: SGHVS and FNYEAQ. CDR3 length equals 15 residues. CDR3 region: CASSSGTSGKYEQYF. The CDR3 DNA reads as TGTGCCAGCAGCTCGGGGACTAGCGGGAAGTACGAGCAGTACTTC.

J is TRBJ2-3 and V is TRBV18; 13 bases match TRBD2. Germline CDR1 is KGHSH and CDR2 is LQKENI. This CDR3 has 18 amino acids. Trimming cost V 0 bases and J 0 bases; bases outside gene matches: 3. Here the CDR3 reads CASSPPGLAGSSTDTQYF. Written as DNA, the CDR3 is TGTGCCAGCTCACCACCGGGACTAGCGGGGTCTAGCACAGATACGCAGTATTTT.

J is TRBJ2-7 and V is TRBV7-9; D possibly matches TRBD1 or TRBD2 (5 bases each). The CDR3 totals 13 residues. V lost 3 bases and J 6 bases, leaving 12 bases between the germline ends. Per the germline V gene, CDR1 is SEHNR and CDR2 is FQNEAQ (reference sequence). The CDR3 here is CASSLTQGREQYF. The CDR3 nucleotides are TGTGCCAGCAGCTTGACCCAGGGACGCGAGCAGTACTTC.

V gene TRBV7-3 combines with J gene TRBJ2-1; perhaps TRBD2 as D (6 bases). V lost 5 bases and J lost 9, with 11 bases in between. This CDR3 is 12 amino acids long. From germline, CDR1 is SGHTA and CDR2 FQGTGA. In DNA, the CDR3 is TGTGCCAGCAGCCCCTCCGGGAGTGAGCAGTTCTTC. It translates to CASSPSGSEQFF.

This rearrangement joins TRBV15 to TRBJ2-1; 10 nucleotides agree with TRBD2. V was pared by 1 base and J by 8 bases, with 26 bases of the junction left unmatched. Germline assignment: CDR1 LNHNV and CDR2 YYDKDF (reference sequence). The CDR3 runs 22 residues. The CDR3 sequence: CATSRVIRSSGSYGPLADEQFF. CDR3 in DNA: TGTGCCACCAGCAGAGTAATCCGGTCTAGCGGGAGTTACGGGCCCCTTGCCGATGAGCAGTTCTTC.

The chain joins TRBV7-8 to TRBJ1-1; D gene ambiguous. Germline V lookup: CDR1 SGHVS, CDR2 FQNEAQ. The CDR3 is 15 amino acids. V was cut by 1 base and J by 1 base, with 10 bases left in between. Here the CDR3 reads CASSLGGTANTEAFF. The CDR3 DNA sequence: TGTGCCAGCAGCTTAGGAGGTACAGCGAACACTGAAGCTTTCTTT.

The CDR3 region has the DNA TGTGCCAGCAGTTTATTTGGTACAGGGGGCCCCGGCGGGAATGAGCAGTTCTTC. Translated, it gives CASSLFGTGGPGGNEQFF. The rearrangement uses TRBV27 and TRBJ2-1, with 9 bases identical to TRBD1. V trimming: 1 base; J trimming: 7 bases; junction bases outside the gene matches: 14. The CDR3 extends over 18 amino acids. Germline V CDR1 and CDR2: MNHEY, SMNVEV (reference sequence).

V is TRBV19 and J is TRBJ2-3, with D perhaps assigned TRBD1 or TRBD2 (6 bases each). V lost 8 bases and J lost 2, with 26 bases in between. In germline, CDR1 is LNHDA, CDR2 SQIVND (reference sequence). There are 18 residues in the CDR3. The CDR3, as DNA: TGTGCCAGTCCCCCTCGCCCGGGGGACATTCTATACACAGATACGCAGTATTTT. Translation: CASPPRPGDILYTDTQYF. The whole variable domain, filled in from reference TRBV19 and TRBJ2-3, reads DGGITQSPKYLFRKEGQNVTLSCEQNLNHDAMYWYRQDPGQGLRLIYYSQIVNDFQKGDIAEGYSVSREKKESFPLTVTSAQKNPTAFYLCASPPRPGDILYTDTQYFGPGTRLTVL.

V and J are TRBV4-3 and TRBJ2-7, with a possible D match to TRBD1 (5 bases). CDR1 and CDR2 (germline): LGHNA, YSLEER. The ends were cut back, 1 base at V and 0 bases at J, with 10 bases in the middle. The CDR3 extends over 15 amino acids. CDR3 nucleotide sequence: TGCGCCAGCAGCCAAGTTTCCGACAGCTCCTACGAGCAGTACTTC. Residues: CASSQVSDSSYEQYF.

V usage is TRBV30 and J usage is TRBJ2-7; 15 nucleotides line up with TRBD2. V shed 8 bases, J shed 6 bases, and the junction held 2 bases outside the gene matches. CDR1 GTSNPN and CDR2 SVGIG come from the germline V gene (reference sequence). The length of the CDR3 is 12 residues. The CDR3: CARTSGRGEQYF. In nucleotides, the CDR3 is TGTGCCCGGACTAGCGGGAGGGGCGAGCAGTACTTC.

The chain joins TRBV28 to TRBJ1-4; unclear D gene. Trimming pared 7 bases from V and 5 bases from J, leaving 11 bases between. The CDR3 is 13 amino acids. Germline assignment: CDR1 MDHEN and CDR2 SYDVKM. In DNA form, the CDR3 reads TGTGCCAGCAAGTTACAGTTAAATGAAAAACTGTTTTTT. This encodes CASKLQLNEKLFF.

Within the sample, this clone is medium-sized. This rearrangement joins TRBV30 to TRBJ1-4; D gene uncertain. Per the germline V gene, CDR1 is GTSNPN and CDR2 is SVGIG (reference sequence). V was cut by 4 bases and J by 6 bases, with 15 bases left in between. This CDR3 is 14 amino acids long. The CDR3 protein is CAWNGRNKDEKLFF. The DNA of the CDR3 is TGTGCCTGGAACGGGCGTAATAAGGATGAAAAACTGTTTTTT.

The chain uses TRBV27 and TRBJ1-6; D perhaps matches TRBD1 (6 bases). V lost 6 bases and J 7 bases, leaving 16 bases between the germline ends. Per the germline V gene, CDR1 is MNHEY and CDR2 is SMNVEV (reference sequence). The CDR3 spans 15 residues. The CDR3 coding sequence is TGTGCCAGCAGGTGGGGGGGCCACACCAATTCACCCCTCCACTTT. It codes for CASRWGGHTNSPLHF.

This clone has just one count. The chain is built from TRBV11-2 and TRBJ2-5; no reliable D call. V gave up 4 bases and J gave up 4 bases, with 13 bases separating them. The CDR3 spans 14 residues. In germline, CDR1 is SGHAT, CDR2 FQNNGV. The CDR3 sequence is CASSSPPERETQYF. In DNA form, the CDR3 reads TGTGCCAGCAGCTCCCCACCGGAGAGAGAGACCCAGTACTTC.

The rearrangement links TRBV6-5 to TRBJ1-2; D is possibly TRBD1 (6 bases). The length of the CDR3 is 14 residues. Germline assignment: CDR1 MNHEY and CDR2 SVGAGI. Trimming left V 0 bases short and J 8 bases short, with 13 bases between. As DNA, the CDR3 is TGTGCCAGCAGTTACTCACAGGGTACGGGAGGCTACACCTTC. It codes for CASSYSQGTGGYTF.

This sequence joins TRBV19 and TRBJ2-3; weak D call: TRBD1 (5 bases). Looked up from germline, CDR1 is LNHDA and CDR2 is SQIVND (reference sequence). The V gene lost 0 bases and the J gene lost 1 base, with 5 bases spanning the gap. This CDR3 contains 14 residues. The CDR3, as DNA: TGTGCCAGTAGTATAGACAGGGGCACAGATACGCAGTATTTT. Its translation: CASSIDRGTDTQYF.

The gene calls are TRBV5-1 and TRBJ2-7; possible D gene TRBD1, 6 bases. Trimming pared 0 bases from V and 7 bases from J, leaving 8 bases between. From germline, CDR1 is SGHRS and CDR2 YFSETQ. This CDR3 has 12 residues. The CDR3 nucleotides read TGCGCCAGCAGCTTGGGGCAGGGGGAGCAGTACTTC. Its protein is CASSLGQGEQYF.

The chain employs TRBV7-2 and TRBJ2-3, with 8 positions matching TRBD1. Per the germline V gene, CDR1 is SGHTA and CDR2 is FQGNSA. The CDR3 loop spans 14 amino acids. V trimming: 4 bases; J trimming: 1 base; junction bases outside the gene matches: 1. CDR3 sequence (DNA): TGTGCCAGCAGCTCGGACAGGGGCACAGATACGCAGTATTTT. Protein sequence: CASSSDRGTDTQYF.

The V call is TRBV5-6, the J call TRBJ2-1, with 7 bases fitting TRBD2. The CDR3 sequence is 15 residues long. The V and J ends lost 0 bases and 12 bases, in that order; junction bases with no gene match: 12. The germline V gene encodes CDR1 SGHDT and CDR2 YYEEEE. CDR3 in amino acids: CASSLGLADTMGQFF. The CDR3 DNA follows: TGTGCCAGCAGCTTGGGGCTAGCGGATACAATGGGGCAGTTCTTC.

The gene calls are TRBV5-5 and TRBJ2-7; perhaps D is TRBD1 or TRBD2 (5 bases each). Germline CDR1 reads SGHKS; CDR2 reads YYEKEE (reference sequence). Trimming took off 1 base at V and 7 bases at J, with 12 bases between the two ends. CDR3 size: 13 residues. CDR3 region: CASSLRDDLEQYF. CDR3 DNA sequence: TGTGCCAGCAGCTTGCGGGACGACTTAGAGCAGTACTTC.

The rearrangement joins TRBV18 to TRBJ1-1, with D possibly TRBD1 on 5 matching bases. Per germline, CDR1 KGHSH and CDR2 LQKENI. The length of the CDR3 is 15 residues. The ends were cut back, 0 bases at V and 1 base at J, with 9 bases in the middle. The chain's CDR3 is CASSPPEGRNTEAFF. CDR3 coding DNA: TGTGCCAGCTCACCACCGGAGGGGCGGAACACTGAAGCTTTCTTT.

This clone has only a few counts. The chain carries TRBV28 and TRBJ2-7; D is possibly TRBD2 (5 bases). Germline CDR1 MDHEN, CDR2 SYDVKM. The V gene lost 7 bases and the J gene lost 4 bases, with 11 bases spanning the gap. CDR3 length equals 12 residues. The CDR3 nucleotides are TGTGCCAGCACAGGAGGAATTTACGAGCAGTACTTC. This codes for CASTGGIYEQYF.

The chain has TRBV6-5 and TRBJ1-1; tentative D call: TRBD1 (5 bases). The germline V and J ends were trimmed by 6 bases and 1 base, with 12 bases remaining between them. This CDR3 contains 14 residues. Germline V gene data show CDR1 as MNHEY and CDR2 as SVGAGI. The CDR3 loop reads CASRYGTANTEAFF. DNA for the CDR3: TGTGCCAGCAGATACGGGACGGCGAACACTGAAGCTTTCTTT.